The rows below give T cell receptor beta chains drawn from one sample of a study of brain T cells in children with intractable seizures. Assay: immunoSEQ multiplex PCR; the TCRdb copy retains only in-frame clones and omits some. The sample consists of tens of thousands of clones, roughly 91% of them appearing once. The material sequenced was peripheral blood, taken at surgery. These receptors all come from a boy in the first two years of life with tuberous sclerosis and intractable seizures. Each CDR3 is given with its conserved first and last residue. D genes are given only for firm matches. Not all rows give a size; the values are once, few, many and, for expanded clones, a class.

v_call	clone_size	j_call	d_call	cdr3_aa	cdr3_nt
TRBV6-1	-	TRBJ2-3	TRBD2	CASSELAGGPDTQYF	TGTGCCAGCAGTGAACTAGCGGGAGGGCCAGATACGCAGTATTTT
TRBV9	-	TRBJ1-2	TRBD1	CASSMGDSLNYGYTF	TGTGCCAGCAGCATGGGGGACAGCCTTAACTATGGCTACACCTTC
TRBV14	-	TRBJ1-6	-	CASSQGWVASSYNSPLHF	TGTGCCAGCAGCCAAGGTTGGGTCGCGAGCTCCTATAATTCACCCCTCCACTTT
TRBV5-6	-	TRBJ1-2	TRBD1	CASSDWDRDYGYTF	TGTGCCAGCAGCGACTGGGACAGGGACTATGGCTACACCTTC
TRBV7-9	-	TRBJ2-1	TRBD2	CASSHKTSGDFASYNEQFF	TGTGCCAGCAGCCACAAGACTAGCGGAGACTTTGCCTCCTACAATGAGCAGTTCTTC
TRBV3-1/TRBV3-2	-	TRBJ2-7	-	CASSQEIAPYEQYF	TGTGCCAGCAGCCAAGAAATAGCCCCCTACGAGCAGTACTTC
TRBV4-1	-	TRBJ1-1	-	CASSQEGRRVNTEAFF	TGCGCCAGCAGCCAAGAAGGGCGCAGGGTGAACACTGAAGCTTTCTTT
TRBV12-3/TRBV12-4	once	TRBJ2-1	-	CASRLTGYNEQFF	TGTGCCAGCAGGCTCACAGGGTACAATGAGCAGTTCTTC
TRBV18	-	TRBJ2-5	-	CASSPSGARGSWETQYF	TGTGCCAGCTCACCATCCGGCGCAAGAGGGAGCTGGGAGACCCAGTACTTC
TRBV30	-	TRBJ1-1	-	CAWRQNTEAFF	TGTGCCTGGAGACAGAACACTGAAGCTTTCTTT
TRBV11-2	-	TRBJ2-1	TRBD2	CASSKRGVDNEQFF	TGTGCCAGCAGCAAGCGGGGGGTTGACAATGAGCAGTTCTTC
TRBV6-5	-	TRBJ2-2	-	CASSYPGTGNTGELFF	TGTGCCAGCAGTTACCCCGGGACGGGGAACACCGGGGAGCTGTTTTTT
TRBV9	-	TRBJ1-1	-	CASSESENTEAFF	TGTGCCAGCAGCGAGAGCGAGAACACTGAAGCTTTCTTT
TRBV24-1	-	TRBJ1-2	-	CATTSFQNYGYTF	TGTGCCACCACGTCATTTCAAAACTATGGCTACACCTTC
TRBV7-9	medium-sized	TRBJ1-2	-	CASSSGQGNYGYTF	TGTGCCAGCAGCTCTGGGCAGGGTAACTATGGCTACACCTTC
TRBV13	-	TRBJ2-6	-	CASSWRGGPGANVLTF	TGTGCCAGCAGCTGGAGAGGGGGGCCTGGGGCCAACGTCCTGACTTTC
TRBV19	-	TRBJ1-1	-	CASTRGRGGHNTEAFF	TGTGCCAGTACCCGGGGCAGGGGAGGGCATAACACTGAAGCTTTCTTT
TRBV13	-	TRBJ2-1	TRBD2	CASSPNPVTSGGPRSSYNEQFF	TGTGCCAGCAGCCCCAACCCGGTGACTAGCGGGGGGCCTCGAAGCTCCTACAATGAGCAGTTCTTC
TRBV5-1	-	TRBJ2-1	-	CASSLAGILGNEQFF	TGCGCCAGCAGCTTGGCCGGTATTCTGGGCAATGAGCAGTTCTTC
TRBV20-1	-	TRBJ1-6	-	CSASGSNSPLHF	TGCAGTGCTAGTGGGTCAAATTCACCCCTCCACTTT
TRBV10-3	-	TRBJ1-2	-	CAISEGQSYDYGYTF	TGTGCCATCAGTGAGGGACAGAGCTATGACTATGGCTACACCTTC
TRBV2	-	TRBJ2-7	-	CASSASGMNYEQYF	TGTGCCAGCAGTGCGTCAGGGATGAACTACGAGCAGTACTTC
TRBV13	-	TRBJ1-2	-	CASSLGVLANHGYTF	TGTGCCAGCAGCTTAGGGGTACTCGCTAACCATGGCTACACCTTC
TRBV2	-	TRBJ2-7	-	CASSEFDSSYEQYF	TGTGCCAGCAGTGAATTTGACAGCTCCTACGAGCAGTACTTC
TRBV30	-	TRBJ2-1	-	CAWSSARGGANEQFF	TGTGCCTGGAGTTCCGCTAGAGGGGGGGCAAATGAGCAGTTCTTC
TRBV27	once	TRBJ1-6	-	CASSFFKAYNSPLHF	TGTGCCAGCAGTTTCTTTAAAGCCTATAATTCACCCCTCCACTTT
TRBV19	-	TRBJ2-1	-	CASSQWDEQFF	TGTGCCAGTAGTCAGTGGGATGAGCAGTTCTTC
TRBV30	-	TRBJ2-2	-	CAWSVRASGELFF	TGTGCCTGGAGTGTACGGGCCTCCGGGGAGCTGTTTTTT
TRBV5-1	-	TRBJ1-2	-	CASSSILTDGTVYYGYTF	TGCGCCAGCAGCTCCATACTAACCGACGGTACTGTATACTATGGCTACACCTTC
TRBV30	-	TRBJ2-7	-	CAWRAIKWVAAGGTYEQYF	TGTGCCTGGAGGGCCATCAAGTGGGTTGCGGCAGGGGGGACCTACGAGCAGTACTTC
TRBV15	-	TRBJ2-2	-	CATSRDSSAAGELFF	TGTGCCACCAGCAGAGATTCATCCGCGGCCGGGGAGCTGTTTTTT
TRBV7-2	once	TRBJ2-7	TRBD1	CASSLVSGGLGEQYF	TGTGCCAGCAGCTTAGTCTCAGGGGGCCTGGGTGAGCAGTACTTC
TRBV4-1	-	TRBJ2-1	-	CASSQVLSGSYNEQFF	TGCGCCAGCAGCCAAGTTCTAAGCGGTTCTTACAATGAGCAGTTCTTC
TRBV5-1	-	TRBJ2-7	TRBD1	CASSLAGTGGVMDEQYF	TGCGCCAGCAGCTTGGCCGGGACAGGGGGCGTTATGGACGAGCAGTACTTC
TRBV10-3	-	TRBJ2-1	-	CAISESGGVNEQFF	TGTGCCATCAGTGAGTCCGGAGGGGTGAATGAGCAGTTCTTC
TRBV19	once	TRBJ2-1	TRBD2	CASSRLTSGRAGSYNEQFF	TGTGCCAGTAGTAGATTGACTAGCGGGAGGGCCGGTTCCTACAATGAGCAGTTCTTC
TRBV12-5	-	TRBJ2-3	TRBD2	CASGLITRLAGGTDTQYF	TGTGCTAGTGGTTTGATAACCAGGCTAGCGGGGGGCACAGATACGCAGTATTTT
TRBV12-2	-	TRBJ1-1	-	CASRLARDSPDTEAFF	TGTGCAAGTCGCTTGGCCCGGGACAGTCCGGACACTGAAGCTTTCTTT
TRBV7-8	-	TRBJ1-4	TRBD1	CASSLVGTGREKLFF	TGTGCCAGCAGCTTAGTCGGGACAGGGAGGGAAAAACTGTTTTTT
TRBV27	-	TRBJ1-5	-	CASSLMGNQPQHF	TGTGCCAGCAGTTTAATGGGGAATCAGCCCCAGCATTTT
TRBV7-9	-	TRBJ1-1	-	CASSLLRQVSTEAFF	TGTGCCAGCAGCTTACTGCGACAGGTGAGCACTGAAGCTTTCTTT
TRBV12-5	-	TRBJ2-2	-	CASGFGNTGELFF	TGTGCTAGTGGTTTTGGAAACACCGGGGAGCTGTTTTTT
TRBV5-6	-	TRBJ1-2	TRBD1	CASSLSGGSYGYTF	TGTGCCAGCAGCTTATCAGGGGGCAGCTATGGCTACACCTTC
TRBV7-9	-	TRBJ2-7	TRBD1	CASSLSGQGRDEQYF	TGTGCCAGCAGCTTATCAGGACAGGGGAGAGACGAGCAGTACTTC
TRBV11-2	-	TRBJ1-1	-	CASSTTMNTEAFF	TGTGCCAGCAGCACAACGATGAACACTGAAGCTTTCTTT
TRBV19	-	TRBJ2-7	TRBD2	CASSIVSGGAYEQYF	TGTGCCAGTAGTATAGTATCCGGGGGGGCCTACGAGCAGTACTTC
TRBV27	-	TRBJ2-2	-	CASRAGEVFTGELFF	TGTGCCAGCAGGGCCGGGGAGGTCTTCACCGGGGAGCTGTTTTTT
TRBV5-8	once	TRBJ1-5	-	CASSVRGNGNQPQHF	TGTGCCAGCAGCGTCCGGGGAAACGGGAATCAGCCCCAGCATTTT
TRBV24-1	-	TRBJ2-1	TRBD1	CATSDLDRGESEQFF	TGTGCCACCAGTGATCTGGACAGGGGAGAGAGTGAGCAGTTCTTC
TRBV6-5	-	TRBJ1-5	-	CASRPRGGYNQPQHF	TGTGCCAGCAGACCTAGGGGGGGATACAATCAACCCCAGCATTTT
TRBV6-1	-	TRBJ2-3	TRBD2	CASSEIAGFTDTQYF	TGTGCCAGCAGTGAAATAGCGGGATTCACAGATACGCAGTATTTT